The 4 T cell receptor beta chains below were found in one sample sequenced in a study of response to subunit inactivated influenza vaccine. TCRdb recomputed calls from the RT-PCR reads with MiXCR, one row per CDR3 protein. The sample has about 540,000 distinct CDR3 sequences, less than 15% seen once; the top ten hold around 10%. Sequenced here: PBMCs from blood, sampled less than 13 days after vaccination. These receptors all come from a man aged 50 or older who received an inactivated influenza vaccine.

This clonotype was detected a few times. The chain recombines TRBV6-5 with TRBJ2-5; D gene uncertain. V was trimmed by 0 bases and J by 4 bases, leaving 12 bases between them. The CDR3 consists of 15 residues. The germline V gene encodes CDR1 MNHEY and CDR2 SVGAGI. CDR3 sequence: CASSYSLDARETQYF. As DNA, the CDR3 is TGTGCCAGCAGTTACTCGCTAGATGCTAGAGAGACCCAGTACTTC.

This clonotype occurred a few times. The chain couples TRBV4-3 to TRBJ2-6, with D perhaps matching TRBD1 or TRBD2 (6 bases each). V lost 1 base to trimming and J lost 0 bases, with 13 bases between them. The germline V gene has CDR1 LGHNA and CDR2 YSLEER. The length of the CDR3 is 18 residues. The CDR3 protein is CASSQVSGASSGANVLTF. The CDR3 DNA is TGCGCCAGCAGCCAAGTGTCGGGGGCAAGCTCTGGGGCCAACGTCCTGACTTTC.

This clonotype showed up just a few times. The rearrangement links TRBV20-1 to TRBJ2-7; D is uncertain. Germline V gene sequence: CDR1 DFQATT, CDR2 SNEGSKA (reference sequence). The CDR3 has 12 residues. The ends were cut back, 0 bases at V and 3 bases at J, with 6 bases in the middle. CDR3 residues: CSARDYGYEQYF. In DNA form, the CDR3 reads TGCAGTGCTAGAGATTACGGCTACGAGCAGTACTTC.

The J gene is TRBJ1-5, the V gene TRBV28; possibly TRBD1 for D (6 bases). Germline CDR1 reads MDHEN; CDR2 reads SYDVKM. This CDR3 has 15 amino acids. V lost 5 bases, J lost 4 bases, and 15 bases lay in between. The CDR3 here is CASSPRGGGNQPQHF. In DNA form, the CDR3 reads TGTGCCAGCAGTCCCCGGGGGGGCGGAAATCAGCCCCAGCATTTT.